This T cell receptor (beta chain) was recorded in a study of CD8+ T cells in alopecia areata. After isolation, RNA underwent reverse transcription to generate cDNA as the sequencing template. Clones were read by immunoSEQ multiplex PCR, and TCRdb kept only the in-frame ones, dropping some. The table shows 150,000 to 200,000 clones, with approximately 59% occurring only once. Trimming took 1 base from V and 1 from J, leaving 4 bases between them. The CDR3 has 13 amino acids. Germline loops: CDR1 SGHTA, CDR2 FQGTGA. The chain couples TRBV7-3 to TRBJ1-1; D is undetermined. This receptor was identified in a human donor with alopecia areata. Specimen: CD4+ T cells sorted from blood, collected at week 0. CDR3 loop: CASSLISNTEAFF. The CDR3 DNA follows: TGTGCCAGCAGCTTAATATCGAACACTGAAGCTTTCTTT.